A single sample gave rise to the 11 T cell receptor beta chains below, sequenced in a study of chemoradiotherapy in HPV16-positive cancers (dated by TCRdb to between 2020 and 2023). The library was obtained by the immunoSEQ multiplex PCR assay. In TCRdb, the immuneACCESS table is reduced to in-frame sequences with V and J assigned. These tables do not hold every clone; where another copy was compared, an unresolved V gene accounts for under half, and the others remain unexplained. The sample table contains 6,000 or so clones; only one count was recorded for 65% to 80% of them. In total, the top ten clones hold over 5.5% of the sample. Source: tumor tissue, taken from a patient who underwent chemoradiotherapy. The source is a human donor with HPV-associated anogenital cancer.

The gene calls are TRBV27 and TRBJ1-1; D gene ambiguous. Per the germline V gene, CDR1 is MNHEY and CDR2 is SMNVEV (reference sequence). The CDR3 length is 14 residues. Trimming took 6 bases from V and 1 from J, leaving 12 bases between them. CDR3 coding DNA: TGTGCCAGCAGGGCTGCTTTGGCGAACACTGAAGCTTTCTTT. It translates to CASRAALANTEAFF.

This clone was picked up a small number of times. V is TRBV2 and J is TRBJ1-1; 7 bases fit TRBD1. Germline CDR1 reads SNHLY; CDR2 reads FYNNEI. The V segment lost 6 bases and the J segment 6 bases; nucleotides outside the gene matches: 7. This CDR3 has 13 residues. In nucleotides, the CDR3 is TGTGCCAGCAGCGGACAGGATTGGTCTGAAGCTTTCTTT. This encodes CASSGQDWSEAFF.

V is TRBV2 and J is TRBJ2-3, with D unresolved. Looked up from germline, CDR1 is SNHLY and CDR2 is FYNNEI. V dropped 5 bases and J dropped 3 bases, with 6 bases sitting between them. This CDR3 spans 12 amino acids. CDR3 nucleotide sequence: TGTGCCAGCAGTTTTCTAACAGATACGCAGTATTTT. It encodes CASSFLTDTQYF.

The chain links TRBV18 to TRBJ2-7; tentatively, D is TRBD1 or TRBD2 (6 bases each). Deletions cut 4 bases from V and 2 bases from J, with 12 bases between. This CDR3 region has 14 residues. Germline-derived CDR1 and CDR2 are KGHSH and LQKENI. CDR3 region: CASSRGAQTYEQYF. DNA for the CDR3: TGTGCCAGCTCACGGGGGGCACAGACCTACGAGCAGTACTTC.

This clone is large in the sample. This chain uses TRBV19 with TRBJ1-2, with 8 bases matching TRBD1. Germline CDR1 LNHDA, CDR2 SQIVND (reference sequence). The CDR3 extends over 13 amino acids. The V segment lost 7 bases and the J segment 4 bases; nucleotides outside the gene matches: 5. CDR3 sequence reads: CASTLQGGYGYTF. CDR3 nucleotide sequence: TGTGCCAGTACCTTACAGGGGGGCTATGGCTACACCTTC.

This sequence joins TRBV5-5 and TRBJ1-2, with 8 bases fitting TRBD1. Per the germline V gene, CDR1 is SGHKS and CDR2 is YYEKEE (reference sequence). J lost 7 bases, V lost 0 bases, and 5 bases had no gene match. CDR3 size: 14 residues. In DNA, the CDR3 is TGTGCCAGCAGCTTGGAGGCAGGGGGCTTTGGCTACACCTTC. Translation: CASSLEAGGFGYTF.

V and J are TRBV6-6 and TRBJ1-2, with TRBD1 matching over 7 bases. CDR1 and CDR2 from the germline V gene are MNHNY and SVGAGI (reference sequence). The CDR3 has 15 residues. V dropped 5 bases and J dropped 1; count of bases not matched to a gene: 7. The CDR3, as DNA: TGTGCCAGCAGTGGACGTTGGGACAGTAACTATGGCTACACCTTC. The encoded protein is CASSGRWDSNYGYTF.

This chain links TRBV4-2 with TRBJ1-1; D ambiguous. The length of the CDR3 is 14 residues. CDR1 and CDR2 (germline): LGHNA, YNFKEQ. V was trimmed by 1 base and J by 3 bases, leaving 9 bases between them. Written as DNA, the CDR3 is TGTGCCAGCAGCCAAGGAGGGTTGGACACTGAAGCTTTCTTT. Amino acids: CASSQGGLDTEAFF.

The chain couples TRBV5-1 to TRBJ1-6; TRBD1 might be the D (5 bases). This CDR3 has 16 amino acids. CDR1 is SGHRS, CDR2 YFSETQ, per germline. V was pared by 3 bases and J by 10 bases, with 20 bases between. The CDR3 loop reads CASSSRAGTTLSPLHF. DNA of the CDR3: TGCGCCAGCAGCTCGAGAGCCGGGACTACATTATCACCCCTCCACTTT.

The rearrangement uses TRBV5-5 and TRBJ1-2; D unresolved. With 0 bases removed from V and 2 bases from J, the gap between germline ends came to 8 bases. Germline CDR1 and CDR2: SGHKS and YYEKEE (reference sequence). The length of the CDR3 is 14 residues. CDR3 sequence reads: CASSLGAQNYGYTF. In DNA form, the CDR3 reads TGTGCCAGCAGCTTGGGGGCACAAAACTATGGCTACACCTTC. Together with reference TRBV5-5 and TRBJ1-2, the CDR3 gives the full variable domain: DAGVTQSPTHLIKTRGQQVTLRCSPISGHKSVSWYQQVLGQGPQFIFQYYEKEERGRGNFPDRFSARQFPNYSSELNVNALLLGDSALYLCASSLGAQNYGYTFGSGTRLTVV.

The chain recombines TRBV15 with TRBJ2-6; no reliable D call. The CDR3 sequence is 15 residues long. The V and J ends lost 2 bases and 1 base respectively, with 6 bases between them. From germline, CDR1 is LNHNV and CDR2 YYDKDF (reference sequence). The CDR3 region has the DNA TGTGCCACCAGCAGAAGGGTTTCTGGGGCCAACGTCCTGACTTTC. Its translation is CATSRRVSGANVLTF. The full variable domain, in which reference TRBV15 and TRBJ2-6 provide the parts outside the CDR3, is DAMVIQNPRYQVTQFGKPVTLSCSQTLNHNVMYWYQQKSSQAPKLLFHYYDKDFNNEADTPDNFQSRRPNTSFCFLDIRSPGLGDTAMYLCATSRRVSGANVLTFGAGSRLTVL.